This TCR beta chain was sequenced during a study of T-cell memory formation after mild COVID-19. Across the study: The study found TCR clusters largely donor specific. General study findings and limits: Clones that contracted from day 15 to 85 were balanced CD4/CD8, while later expanders leaned CD4+. Still unconfirmed is whether the second-wave clones peaking on day 37 recognized SARS-CoV-2.

Per the germline V gene, CDR1 is WSHSY and CDR2 is SAAADI. The CDR3 is 14 amino acids. V gave up 4 bases and J gave up 4 bases, with 13 bases separating them. Employing constant-segment primers, 5'RACE generated TCR alpha and TCR beta cDNA libraries bearing sample barcodes and UMIs. TCRdb called the 5' RACE reads again in MiXCR, with one record for every CDR3 protein. This table has around 320,000 distinct CDR3 sequences, roughly a fifth appearing once. There are a few counts of this clonotype. Antigen unknown. The clonotype comes from a man between 18 and 29 years old who had mild COVID-19 (a few samples of this study predate the infection). Cell type and time point are not known. The sample taken for sequencing was PBMCs or a T cell subset sorted from them (not recorded which). This chain joins TRBV10-2 and TRBJ2-5; D possibly uses TRBD1 or TRBD2 (5 bases each). The CDR3 nucleotides are TGCGCCAGCAGTGGTCAGGGTGGGGGAGAGACCCAGTACTTC. This translates into CASSGQGGGETQYF.